A selection of T cell receptor beta chains follows, all from one sample in a study of response to subunit inactivated influenza vaccine. TCRdb reprocessed the RT-PCR reads with MiXCR, giving one entry per CDR3 protein. Among about 520,000 distinct CDR3 sequences listed, over 25% were seen once. The sample in question was CD4+ T cells sorted from PBMCs, obtained 5 to 6 days after vaccination. These TCRs come from a man aged 50 to 59 who received an inactivated influenza vaccine. Each CDR3 is given with its conserved first and last residue. A D gene is named only where the DNA matches it firmly. The listing skips clone size in some rows; elsewhere it reads once, few, many or a size class.

few,-,TRBV2,TRBJ2-7,CASSEGPVSYEQYF,TGTGCCAGCAGTGAAGGGCCAGTCTCCTACGAGCAGTACTTC
few,TRBD2,TRBV29-1,TRBJ2-1,CSVGWGGRYNEQFF,TGCAGCGTCGGATGGGGGGGACGATACAATGAGCAGTTCTTC
-,-,TRBV14,TRBJ2-3,CASSQDDTQYF,TGTGCCAGCAGCCAAGACGATACGCAGTATTTT
few,-,TRBV25-1,TRBJ2-2,CASSASTDVGELFF,TGTGCCAGCAGTGCCTCGACGGACGTAGGGGAGCTGTTTTTT
few,TRBD2,TRBV6-2/TRBV6-3,TRBJ2-3,CATRGLAGGYTDTQYF,TGTGCCACCCGAGGACTAGCGGGGGGGTACACAGATACGCAGTATTTT
few,-,TRBV9,TRBJ2-5,CASSVGPRQETQYF,TGTGCCAGCAGCGTAGGCCCCAGACAAGAGACCCAGTACTTC
many,-,TRBV5-1,TRBJ2-3,CASSYDQPTDTQYF,TGCGCCAGCAGCTACGATCAACCCACAGATACGCAGTATTTT
many,-,TRBV28,TRBJ2-7,CASSPTARVGYEQYF,TGTGCCAGCAGCCCTACGGCGAGGGTCGGATACGAGCAGTACTTC
many,-,TRBV15,TRBJ2-3,CATSRDVRGVPYF,TGTGCCACCAGCAGAGATGTTCGGGGAGTCCCGTATTTT
few,-,TRBV7-6,TRBJ2-3,CASSLVRGPQYF,TGTGCCAGCAGCTTAGTGCGGGGTCCGCAGTATTTT
-,-,TRBV20-1,TRBJ1-1,CSALENTEAFF,TGCAGTGCCCTCGAGAACACTGAAGCTTTCTTT
-,-,TRBV18,TRBJ2-7,CASSPLAGIEQYF,TGTGCCAGCTCACCACTGGCAGGGATCGAGCAGTACTTC
many,-,TRBV28,TRBJ1-2,CASSSLGYTF,TGTGCCAGCAGTTCTCTTGGCTACACCTTC
few,TRBD2,TRBV4-2,TRBJ2-1,CASSRGIAGGSYNEQFF,TGTGCCAGCAGCCGGGGGATAGCGGGGGGGTCCTACAATGAGCAGTTCTTC
-,-,TRBV5-6,TRBJ1-6,CASRQGARSPLHF,TGTGCCAGCAGACAGGGAGCGAGATCACCCCTCCACTTT
-,TRBD2,TRBV20-1,TRBJ2-7,CSAKTSGLTYEQYF,TGCAGCGCAAAGACTAGCGGACTAACCTACGAGCAGTACTTC
-,-,TRBV3-1,TRBJ2-1,CASSQDRVAYNEQFF,TGTGCCAGCAGCCAAGATCGGGTTGCCTACAATGAGCAGTTCTTC
-,-,TRBV28,TRBJ1-1,CASRRGFDTEAFF,TGTGCCAGCAGACGGGGGTTTGACACTGAAGCTTTCTTT
once,TRBD1,TRBV20-1,TRBJ2-7,CSASKGTGGPGSYEQYF,TGCAGTGCTAGCAAGGGGACAGGGGGCCCTGGATCCTACGAGCAGTACTTC
few,-,TRBV12-3/TRBV12-4,TRBJ2-7,CASSLLSRAYEQYF,TGTGCCAGCAGTTTACTTTCCAGGGCCTACGAGCAGTACTTC
few,TRBD2,TRBV12-5,TRBJ2-7,CASGLELALVGSYEQYF,TGTGCTAGTGGTTTAGAACTAGCGCTAGTGGGATCCTACGAGCAGTACTTC
few,-,TRBV28,TRBJ2-5,CASRNRGSETQYF,TGTGCCAGCAGGAATAGGGGTTCGGAGACCCAGTACTTC
-,TRBD1,TRBV5-1,TRBJ2-3,CASSPGPGGFTDTQYF,TGCGCCAGCAGCCCCGGACCAGGGGGATTCACAGATACGCAGTATTTT
-,TRBD2,TRBV7-2,TRBJ2-3,CASSLIGGGQNTQYF,TGTGCCAGCAGCTTAATCGGGGGGGGCCAAAATACGCAGTATTTT
few,-,TRBV20-1,TRBJ1-5,CSARARTPNQPQHF,TGCAGTGCTAGAGCGAGGACGCCGAATCAGCCCCAGCATTTT
-,-,TRBV5-6,TRBJ2-5,CASSSGHAMGSQYF,TGTGCCAGCAGCTCGGGACACGCAATGGGAAGCCAGTACTTC
few,-,TRBV2,TRBJ1-5,CASSKAGGYQPQHF,TGTGCCAGCAGTAAAGCGGGCGGTTATCAGCCCCAGCATTTT
-,-,TRBV5-1,TRBJ2-7,CASSTTDAPYEQYF,TGCGCCAGCAGCACCACGGACGCACCCTACGAGCAGTACTTC
-,-,TRBV20-1,TRBJ1-1,CSARVGHPNTEAFF,TGCAGTGCTAGAGTTGGACACCCGAACACTGAAGCTTTCTTT
once,TRBD1,TRBV7-2,TRBJ2-7,CASSHPGTAYEQYF,TGTGCCAGCAGCCACCCTGGGACAGCCTACGAGCAGTACTTC
-,TRBD1,TRBV29-1,TRBJ2-5,CSVERGPGETQYF,TGCAGCGTTGAAAGGGGGCCCGGGGAGACCCAGTACTTC
few,-,TRBV19,TRBJ2-2,CASSIPPVAPTLAGELFF,TGTGCCAGTAGTATCCCCCCGGTGGCACCCACGTTGGCCGGGGAGCTGTTTTTT
few,TRBD2,TRBV5-1,TRBJ2-1,CASSPRVAGGGNEQFF,TGCGCCAGCAGCCCCAGGGTAGCGGGAGGTGGGAATGAGCAGTTCTTC